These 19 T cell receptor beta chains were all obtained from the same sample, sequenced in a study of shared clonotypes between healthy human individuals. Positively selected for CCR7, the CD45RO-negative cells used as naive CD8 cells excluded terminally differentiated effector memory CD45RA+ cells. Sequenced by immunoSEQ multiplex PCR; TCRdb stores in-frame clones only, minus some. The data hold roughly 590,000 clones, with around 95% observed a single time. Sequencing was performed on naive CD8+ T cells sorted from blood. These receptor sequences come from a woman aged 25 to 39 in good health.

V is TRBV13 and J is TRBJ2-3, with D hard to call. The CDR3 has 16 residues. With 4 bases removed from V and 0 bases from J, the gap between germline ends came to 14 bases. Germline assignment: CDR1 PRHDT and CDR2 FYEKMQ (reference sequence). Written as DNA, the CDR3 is TGTGCCAGCAGCTCCGCCCTCCTGGTGAGCACAGATACGCAGTATTTT. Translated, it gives CASSSALLVSTDTQYF.

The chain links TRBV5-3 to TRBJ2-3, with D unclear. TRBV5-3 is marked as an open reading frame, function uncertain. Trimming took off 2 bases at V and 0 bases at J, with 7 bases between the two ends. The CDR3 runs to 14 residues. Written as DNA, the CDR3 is TGTGCCAGAAGCTTACTTGTCAGCACAGATACGCAGTATTTT. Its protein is CARSLLVSTDTQYF.

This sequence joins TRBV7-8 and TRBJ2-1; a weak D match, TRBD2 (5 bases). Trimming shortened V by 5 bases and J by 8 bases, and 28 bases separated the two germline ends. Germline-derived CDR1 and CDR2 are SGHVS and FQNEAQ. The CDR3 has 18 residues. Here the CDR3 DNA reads TGTGCCAGCAGCCCCGTTGCTTTCAGCGGTAGACTTTGGGATGAGCAGTTCTTC. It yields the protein CASSPVAFSGRLWDEQFF.

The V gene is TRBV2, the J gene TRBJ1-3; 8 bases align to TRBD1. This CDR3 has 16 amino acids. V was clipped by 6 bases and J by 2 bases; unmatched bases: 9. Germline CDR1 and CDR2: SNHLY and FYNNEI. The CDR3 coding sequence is TGTGCCAGCAGCAGTCGACAGGGGAAAACTGGAAACACCATATATTTT. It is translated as CASSSRQGKTGNTIYF.

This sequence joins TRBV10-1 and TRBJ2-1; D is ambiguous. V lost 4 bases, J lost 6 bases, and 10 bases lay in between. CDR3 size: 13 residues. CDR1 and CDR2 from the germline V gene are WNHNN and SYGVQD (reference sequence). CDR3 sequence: CASSGGRSNEQFF. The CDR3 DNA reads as TGCGCCAGCAGTGGTGGTAGATCCAATGAGCAGTTCTTC.

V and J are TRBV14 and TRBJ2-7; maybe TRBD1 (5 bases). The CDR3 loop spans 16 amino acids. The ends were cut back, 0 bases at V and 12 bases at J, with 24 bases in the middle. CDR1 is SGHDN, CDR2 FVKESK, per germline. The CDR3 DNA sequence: TGTGCCAGCAGCCAAGATCCGAGACCCACGAGAGAAGGGGTGTACTTC. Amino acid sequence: CASSQDPRPTREGVYF.

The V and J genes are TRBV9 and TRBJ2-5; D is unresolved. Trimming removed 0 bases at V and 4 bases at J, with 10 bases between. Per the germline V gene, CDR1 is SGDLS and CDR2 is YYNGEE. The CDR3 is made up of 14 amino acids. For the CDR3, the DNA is TGTGCCAGCAGCGTAGAGGTAGCCCCAGAGACCCAGTACTTC. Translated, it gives CASSVEVAPETQYF.

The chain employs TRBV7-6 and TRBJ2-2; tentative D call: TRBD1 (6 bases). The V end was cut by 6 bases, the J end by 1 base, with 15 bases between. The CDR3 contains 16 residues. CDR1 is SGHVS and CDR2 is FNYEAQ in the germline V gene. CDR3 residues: CASSITGPLNTGELFF. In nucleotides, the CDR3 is TGTGCCAGCAGTATAACAGGGCCCTTGAACACCGGGGAGCTGTTTTTT.

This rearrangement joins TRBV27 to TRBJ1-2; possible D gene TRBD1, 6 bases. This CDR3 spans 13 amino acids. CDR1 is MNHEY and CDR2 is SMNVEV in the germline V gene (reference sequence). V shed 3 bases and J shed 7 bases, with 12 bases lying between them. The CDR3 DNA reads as TGTGCCAGCAGTTTCGGGGGGGCTCGTGGCTACACCTTC. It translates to CASSFGGARGYTF.

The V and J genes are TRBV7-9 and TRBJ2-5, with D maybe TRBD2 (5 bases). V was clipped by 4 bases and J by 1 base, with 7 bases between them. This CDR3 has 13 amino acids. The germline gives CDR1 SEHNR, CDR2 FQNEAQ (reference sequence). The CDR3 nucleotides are TGTGCCAGCAGCTCGGACTCCCAAGAGACCCAGTACTTC. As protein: CASSSDSQETQYF.

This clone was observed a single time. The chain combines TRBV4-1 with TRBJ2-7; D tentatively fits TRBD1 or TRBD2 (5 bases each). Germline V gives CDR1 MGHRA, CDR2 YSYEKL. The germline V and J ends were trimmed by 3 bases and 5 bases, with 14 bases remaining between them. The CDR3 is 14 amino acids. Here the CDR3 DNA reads TGCGCCAGCAGCCAGGGGGAGTCGGTCAACGAGCAGTACTTC. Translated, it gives CASSQGESVNEQYF.

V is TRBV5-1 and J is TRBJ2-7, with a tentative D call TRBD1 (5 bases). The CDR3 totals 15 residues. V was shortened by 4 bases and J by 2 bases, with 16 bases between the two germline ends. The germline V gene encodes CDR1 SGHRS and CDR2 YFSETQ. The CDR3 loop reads CASSQGINPTYEQYF. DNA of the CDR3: TGCGCCAGCAGCCAGGGAATTAACCCCACCTACGAGCAGTACTTC.

CDR3 sequence reads: CASTHPQGYEQYF. In DNA, the CDR3 is TGTGCCAGCACCCATCCTCAGGGCTACGAGCAGTACTTC. V gene TRBV7-9 combines with J gene TRBJ2-7; D is possibly TRBD1 (5 bases). V gave up 7 bases and J gave up 3 bases, with 13 bases separating them. The CDR3 runs to 13 residues. Germline values: CDR1 SEHNR, CDR2 FQNEAQ (reference sequence). The entire variable domain, with the rest obtained from reference TRBV7-9 and TRBJ2-7, is as follows: DTGVSQNPRHKITKRGQNVTFRCDPISEHNRLYWYRQTLGQGPEFLTYFQNEAQLEKSRLLSDRFSAERPKGSFSTLEIQRTEQGDSAMYLCASTHPQGYEQYFGPGTRLTVT.

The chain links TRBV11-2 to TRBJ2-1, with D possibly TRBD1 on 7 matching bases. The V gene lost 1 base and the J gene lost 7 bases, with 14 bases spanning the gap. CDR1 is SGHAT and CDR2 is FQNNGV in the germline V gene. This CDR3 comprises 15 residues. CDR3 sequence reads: CASSLVEGARNEQFF. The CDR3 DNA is TGTGCCAGCAGCTTAGTGGAGGGGGCGAGGAATGAGCAGTTCTTC.

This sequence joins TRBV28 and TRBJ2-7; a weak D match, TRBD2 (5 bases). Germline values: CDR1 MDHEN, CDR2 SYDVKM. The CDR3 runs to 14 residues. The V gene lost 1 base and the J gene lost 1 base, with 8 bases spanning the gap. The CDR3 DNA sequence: TGTGCCAGCAGTTTATTACTAGATTCCTACGAGCAGTACTTC. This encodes CASSLLLDSYEQYF. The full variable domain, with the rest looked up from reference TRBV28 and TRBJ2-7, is DVKVTQSSRYLVKRTGEKVFLECVQDMDHENMFWYRQDPGLGLRLIYFSYDVKMKEKGDIPEGYSVSREKKERFSLILESASTNQTSMYLCASSLLLDSYEQYFGPGTRLTVT.

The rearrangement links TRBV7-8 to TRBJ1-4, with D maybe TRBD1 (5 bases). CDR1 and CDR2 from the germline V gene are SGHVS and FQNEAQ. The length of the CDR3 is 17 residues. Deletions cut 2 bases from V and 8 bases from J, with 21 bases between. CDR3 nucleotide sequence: TGTGCCAGCAGCTTATTCCCCCAGGGAGGCTCTCGAGAAAAACTGTTTTTT. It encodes CASSLFPQGGSREKLFF.

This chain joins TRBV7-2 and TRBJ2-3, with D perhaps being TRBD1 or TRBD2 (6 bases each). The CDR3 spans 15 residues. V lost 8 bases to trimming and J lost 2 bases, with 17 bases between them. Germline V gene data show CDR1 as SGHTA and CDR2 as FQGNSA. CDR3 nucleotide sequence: TGTGCCAGCCCCAAAGGGGGGACTCTCACAGATACGCAGTATTTT. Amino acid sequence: CASPKGGTLTDTQYF. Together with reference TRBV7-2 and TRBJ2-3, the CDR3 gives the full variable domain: GAGVSQSPSNKVTEKGKDVELRCDPISGHTALYWYRQSLGQGLEFLIYFQGNSAPDKSGLPSDRFSAERTGGSVSTLTIQRTQQEDSAVYLCASPKGGTLTDTQYFGPGTRLTVL.

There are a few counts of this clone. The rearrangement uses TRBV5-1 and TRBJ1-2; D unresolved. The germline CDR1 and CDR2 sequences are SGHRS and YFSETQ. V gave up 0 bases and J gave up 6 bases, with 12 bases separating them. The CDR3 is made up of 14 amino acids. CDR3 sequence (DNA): TGCGCCAGCAGCTTGGAGGGTCCTGGGAATGGCTACACCTTC. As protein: CASSLEGPGNGYTF.

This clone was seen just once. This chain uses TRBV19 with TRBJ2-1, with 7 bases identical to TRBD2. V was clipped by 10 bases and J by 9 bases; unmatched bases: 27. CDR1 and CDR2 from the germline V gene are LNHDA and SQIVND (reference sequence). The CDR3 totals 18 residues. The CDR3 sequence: CATPPPAYSSGACAEQFF. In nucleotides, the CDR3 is TGTGCCACCCCTCCGCCGGCCTATTCTAGCGGAGCTTGTGCTGAGCAGTTCTTC.